This TCR beta chain was sequenced in a study of shared clonotypes between healthy human individuals. Study findings and constraints: Richness estimates generally favored naive over memory subsets. Clonotype sharing among the donors was expected to vary with sequencing depth.

Germline V gene data show CDR1 as SSHAT and CDR2 as FNYEAQ (reference sequence). This CDR3 comprises 13 residues. Several immunoSEQ plates held equal portions of the genomic DNA taken from each subset. Produced via immunoSEQ multiplex PCR; TCRdb's table is partial and in-frame only. Here the sample spans roughly 300,000 clones, about nine tenths being singletons. Of note for this clone: Its target is unknown. Germline and junction disagree at one end, which may indicate a read error.

The chain uses TRBV7-7 and TRBJ1-6; D is ambiguous. Sample: memory CD8+ T cells sorted from blood. The subset here: CD45RO+ cells pooled with CCR7-negative TemRA cells. The clonotype comes from a man between 18 and 29 years old in good health. CDR3 sequence (DNA): TGTGCTAGCAGCTCGGCCTGGGGTTCACCCCTCCACTTT. Translating gives CASSSAWGSPLHF.